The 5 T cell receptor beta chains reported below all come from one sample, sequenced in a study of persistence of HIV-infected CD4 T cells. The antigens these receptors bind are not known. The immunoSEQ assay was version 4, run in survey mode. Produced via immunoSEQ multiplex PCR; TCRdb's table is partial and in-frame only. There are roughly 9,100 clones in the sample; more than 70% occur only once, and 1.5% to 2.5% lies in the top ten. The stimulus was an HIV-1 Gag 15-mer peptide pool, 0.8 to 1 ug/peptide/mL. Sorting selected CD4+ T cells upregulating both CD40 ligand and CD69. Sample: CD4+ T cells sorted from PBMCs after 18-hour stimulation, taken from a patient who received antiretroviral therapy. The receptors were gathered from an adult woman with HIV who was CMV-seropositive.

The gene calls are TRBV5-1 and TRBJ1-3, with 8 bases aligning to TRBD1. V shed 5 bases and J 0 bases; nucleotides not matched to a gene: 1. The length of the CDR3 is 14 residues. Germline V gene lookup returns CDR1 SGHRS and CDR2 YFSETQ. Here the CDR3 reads CASRTGGSGNTIYF. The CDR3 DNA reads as TGCGCCAGCAGAACAGGGGGCTCTGGAAACACCATATATTTT.

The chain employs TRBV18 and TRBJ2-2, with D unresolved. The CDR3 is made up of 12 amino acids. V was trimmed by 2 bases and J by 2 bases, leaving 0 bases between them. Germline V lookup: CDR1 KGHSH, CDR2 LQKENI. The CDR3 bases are TGTGCCAGCTCACCAAACACCGGGGAGCTGTTTTTT. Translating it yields CASSPNTGELFF.

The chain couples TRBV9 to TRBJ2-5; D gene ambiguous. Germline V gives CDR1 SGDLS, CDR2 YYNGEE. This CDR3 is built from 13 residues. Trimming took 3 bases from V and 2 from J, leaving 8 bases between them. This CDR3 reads CASSATQQETQYF. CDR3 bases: TGTGCCAGCAGCGCCACTCAACAAGAGACCCAGTACTTC.

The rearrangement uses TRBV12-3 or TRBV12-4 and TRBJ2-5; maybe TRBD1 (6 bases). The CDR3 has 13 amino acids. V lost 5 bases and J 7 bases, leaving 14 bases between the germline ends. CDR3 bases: TGTGCCAGCAGTCGGGACACGGAAGTGACCCAGTACTTC. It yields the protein CASSRDTEVTQYF.

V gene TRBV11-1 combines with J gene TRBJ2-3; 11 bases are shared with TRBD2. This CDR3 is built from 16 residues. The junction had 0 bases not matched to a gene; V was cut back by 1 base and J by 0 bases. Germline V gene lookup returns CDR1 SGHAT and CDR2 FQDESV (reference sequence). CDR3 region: CASSLGTSGSTDTQYF. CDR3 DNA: TGTGCCAGCAGCTTAGGGACTAGCGGGAGCACAGATACGCAGTATTTT. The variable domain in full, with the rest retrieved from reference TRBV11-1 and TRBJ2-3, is EAEVAQSPRYKITEKSQAVAFWCDPISGHATLYWYRQILGQGPELLVQFQDESVVDDSQLPKDRFSAERLKGVDSTLKIQPAELGDSAMYLCASSLGTSGSTDTQYFGPGTRLTVL.